This T cell receptor beta chain was profiled in a study of blood T cells in healthy people across ages. General study results and limits: Possibly confounding the expanded clonotype changes was the fact that donor CMV status was unknown.

Sample-barcoded 5' priming and a J-beta primer mix drove a second PCR of 7 to 11 cycles. TCRdb independently ran MiXCR on the 5' RACE reads; one entry per CDR3 protein. The profile covers around 500,000 distinct CDR3 sequences, with under 55% appearing a single time and 20% to 25% taken by the ten largest. Trimming took 0 bases from V and 2 from J, leaving 8 bases between them. This CDR3 has 14 residues. From germline, CDR1 is LNHNV and CDR2 YYDKDF (reference sequence). Details on this clonotype: The antigen is undetermined.

This sequence originates from an elderly man in good health. Source material: blood. The gene calls are TRBV15 and TRBJ2-7, with D perhaps matching TRBD1 (6 bases). CDR3 in DNA: TGTGCCACCAGCAGAGATACAGGGCCCTACGAGCAGTACTTC. Its translation is CATSRDTGPYEQYF.